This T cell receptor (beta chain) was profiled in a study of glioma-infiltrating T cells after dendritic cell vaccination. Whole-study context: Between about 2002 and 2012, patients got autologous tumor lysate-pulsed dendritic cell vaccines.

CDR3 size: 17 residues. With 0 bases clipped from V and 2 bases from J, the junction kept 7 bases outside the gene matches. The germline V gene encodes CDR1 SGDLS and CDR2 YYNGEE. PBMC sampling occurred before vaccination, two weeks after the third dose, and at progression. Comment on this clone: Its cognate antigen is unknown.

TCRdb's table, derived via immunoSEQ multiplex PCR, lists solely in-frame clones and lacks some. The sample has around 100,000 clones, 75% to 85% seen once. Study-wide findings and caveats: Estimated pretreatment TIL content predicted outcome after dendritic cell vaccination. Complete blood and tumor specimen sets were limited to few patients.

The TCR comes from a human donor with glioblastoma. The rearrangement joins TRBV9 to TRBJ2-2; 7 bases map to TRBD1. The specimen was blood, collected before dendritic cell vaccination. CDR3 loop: CASSVGSRTGNTGELFF. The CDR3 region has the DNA TGTGCCAGCAGCGTAGGCTCCAGGACAGGAAACACCGGGGAGCTGTTTTTT.